This TCR beta chain was sequenced during a study of blood T cell repertoires in COVID-19. Germline CDR1 LNHNV, CDR2 YYDKDF (reference sequence). The CDR3 is 15 amino acids. V was pared by 6 bases and J by 4 bases, with 17 bases between. In the authors' workflow: The authors estimated nucleated cell counts from reference gene primer amplification. The method was immunoSEQ multiplex PCR; TCRdb's version includes in-frame clones alone and lacks a portion of them. V, J and clone size derive from that table, while D and trimming were established from the DNA sequence. The sample carries roughly 200,000 clones, 87% recorded once.

This TCR derives from a woman aged 18-29 years who had recovered from COVID-19. What was sequenced was peripheral blood. The chain joins TRBV15 to TRBJ2-3; maybe TRBD2 (5 bases). DNA of the CDR3: TGTGCCACCAGAGCGAGCGGAACTGGCGCAGATACGCAGTATTTT. It translates to CATRASGTGADTQYF.